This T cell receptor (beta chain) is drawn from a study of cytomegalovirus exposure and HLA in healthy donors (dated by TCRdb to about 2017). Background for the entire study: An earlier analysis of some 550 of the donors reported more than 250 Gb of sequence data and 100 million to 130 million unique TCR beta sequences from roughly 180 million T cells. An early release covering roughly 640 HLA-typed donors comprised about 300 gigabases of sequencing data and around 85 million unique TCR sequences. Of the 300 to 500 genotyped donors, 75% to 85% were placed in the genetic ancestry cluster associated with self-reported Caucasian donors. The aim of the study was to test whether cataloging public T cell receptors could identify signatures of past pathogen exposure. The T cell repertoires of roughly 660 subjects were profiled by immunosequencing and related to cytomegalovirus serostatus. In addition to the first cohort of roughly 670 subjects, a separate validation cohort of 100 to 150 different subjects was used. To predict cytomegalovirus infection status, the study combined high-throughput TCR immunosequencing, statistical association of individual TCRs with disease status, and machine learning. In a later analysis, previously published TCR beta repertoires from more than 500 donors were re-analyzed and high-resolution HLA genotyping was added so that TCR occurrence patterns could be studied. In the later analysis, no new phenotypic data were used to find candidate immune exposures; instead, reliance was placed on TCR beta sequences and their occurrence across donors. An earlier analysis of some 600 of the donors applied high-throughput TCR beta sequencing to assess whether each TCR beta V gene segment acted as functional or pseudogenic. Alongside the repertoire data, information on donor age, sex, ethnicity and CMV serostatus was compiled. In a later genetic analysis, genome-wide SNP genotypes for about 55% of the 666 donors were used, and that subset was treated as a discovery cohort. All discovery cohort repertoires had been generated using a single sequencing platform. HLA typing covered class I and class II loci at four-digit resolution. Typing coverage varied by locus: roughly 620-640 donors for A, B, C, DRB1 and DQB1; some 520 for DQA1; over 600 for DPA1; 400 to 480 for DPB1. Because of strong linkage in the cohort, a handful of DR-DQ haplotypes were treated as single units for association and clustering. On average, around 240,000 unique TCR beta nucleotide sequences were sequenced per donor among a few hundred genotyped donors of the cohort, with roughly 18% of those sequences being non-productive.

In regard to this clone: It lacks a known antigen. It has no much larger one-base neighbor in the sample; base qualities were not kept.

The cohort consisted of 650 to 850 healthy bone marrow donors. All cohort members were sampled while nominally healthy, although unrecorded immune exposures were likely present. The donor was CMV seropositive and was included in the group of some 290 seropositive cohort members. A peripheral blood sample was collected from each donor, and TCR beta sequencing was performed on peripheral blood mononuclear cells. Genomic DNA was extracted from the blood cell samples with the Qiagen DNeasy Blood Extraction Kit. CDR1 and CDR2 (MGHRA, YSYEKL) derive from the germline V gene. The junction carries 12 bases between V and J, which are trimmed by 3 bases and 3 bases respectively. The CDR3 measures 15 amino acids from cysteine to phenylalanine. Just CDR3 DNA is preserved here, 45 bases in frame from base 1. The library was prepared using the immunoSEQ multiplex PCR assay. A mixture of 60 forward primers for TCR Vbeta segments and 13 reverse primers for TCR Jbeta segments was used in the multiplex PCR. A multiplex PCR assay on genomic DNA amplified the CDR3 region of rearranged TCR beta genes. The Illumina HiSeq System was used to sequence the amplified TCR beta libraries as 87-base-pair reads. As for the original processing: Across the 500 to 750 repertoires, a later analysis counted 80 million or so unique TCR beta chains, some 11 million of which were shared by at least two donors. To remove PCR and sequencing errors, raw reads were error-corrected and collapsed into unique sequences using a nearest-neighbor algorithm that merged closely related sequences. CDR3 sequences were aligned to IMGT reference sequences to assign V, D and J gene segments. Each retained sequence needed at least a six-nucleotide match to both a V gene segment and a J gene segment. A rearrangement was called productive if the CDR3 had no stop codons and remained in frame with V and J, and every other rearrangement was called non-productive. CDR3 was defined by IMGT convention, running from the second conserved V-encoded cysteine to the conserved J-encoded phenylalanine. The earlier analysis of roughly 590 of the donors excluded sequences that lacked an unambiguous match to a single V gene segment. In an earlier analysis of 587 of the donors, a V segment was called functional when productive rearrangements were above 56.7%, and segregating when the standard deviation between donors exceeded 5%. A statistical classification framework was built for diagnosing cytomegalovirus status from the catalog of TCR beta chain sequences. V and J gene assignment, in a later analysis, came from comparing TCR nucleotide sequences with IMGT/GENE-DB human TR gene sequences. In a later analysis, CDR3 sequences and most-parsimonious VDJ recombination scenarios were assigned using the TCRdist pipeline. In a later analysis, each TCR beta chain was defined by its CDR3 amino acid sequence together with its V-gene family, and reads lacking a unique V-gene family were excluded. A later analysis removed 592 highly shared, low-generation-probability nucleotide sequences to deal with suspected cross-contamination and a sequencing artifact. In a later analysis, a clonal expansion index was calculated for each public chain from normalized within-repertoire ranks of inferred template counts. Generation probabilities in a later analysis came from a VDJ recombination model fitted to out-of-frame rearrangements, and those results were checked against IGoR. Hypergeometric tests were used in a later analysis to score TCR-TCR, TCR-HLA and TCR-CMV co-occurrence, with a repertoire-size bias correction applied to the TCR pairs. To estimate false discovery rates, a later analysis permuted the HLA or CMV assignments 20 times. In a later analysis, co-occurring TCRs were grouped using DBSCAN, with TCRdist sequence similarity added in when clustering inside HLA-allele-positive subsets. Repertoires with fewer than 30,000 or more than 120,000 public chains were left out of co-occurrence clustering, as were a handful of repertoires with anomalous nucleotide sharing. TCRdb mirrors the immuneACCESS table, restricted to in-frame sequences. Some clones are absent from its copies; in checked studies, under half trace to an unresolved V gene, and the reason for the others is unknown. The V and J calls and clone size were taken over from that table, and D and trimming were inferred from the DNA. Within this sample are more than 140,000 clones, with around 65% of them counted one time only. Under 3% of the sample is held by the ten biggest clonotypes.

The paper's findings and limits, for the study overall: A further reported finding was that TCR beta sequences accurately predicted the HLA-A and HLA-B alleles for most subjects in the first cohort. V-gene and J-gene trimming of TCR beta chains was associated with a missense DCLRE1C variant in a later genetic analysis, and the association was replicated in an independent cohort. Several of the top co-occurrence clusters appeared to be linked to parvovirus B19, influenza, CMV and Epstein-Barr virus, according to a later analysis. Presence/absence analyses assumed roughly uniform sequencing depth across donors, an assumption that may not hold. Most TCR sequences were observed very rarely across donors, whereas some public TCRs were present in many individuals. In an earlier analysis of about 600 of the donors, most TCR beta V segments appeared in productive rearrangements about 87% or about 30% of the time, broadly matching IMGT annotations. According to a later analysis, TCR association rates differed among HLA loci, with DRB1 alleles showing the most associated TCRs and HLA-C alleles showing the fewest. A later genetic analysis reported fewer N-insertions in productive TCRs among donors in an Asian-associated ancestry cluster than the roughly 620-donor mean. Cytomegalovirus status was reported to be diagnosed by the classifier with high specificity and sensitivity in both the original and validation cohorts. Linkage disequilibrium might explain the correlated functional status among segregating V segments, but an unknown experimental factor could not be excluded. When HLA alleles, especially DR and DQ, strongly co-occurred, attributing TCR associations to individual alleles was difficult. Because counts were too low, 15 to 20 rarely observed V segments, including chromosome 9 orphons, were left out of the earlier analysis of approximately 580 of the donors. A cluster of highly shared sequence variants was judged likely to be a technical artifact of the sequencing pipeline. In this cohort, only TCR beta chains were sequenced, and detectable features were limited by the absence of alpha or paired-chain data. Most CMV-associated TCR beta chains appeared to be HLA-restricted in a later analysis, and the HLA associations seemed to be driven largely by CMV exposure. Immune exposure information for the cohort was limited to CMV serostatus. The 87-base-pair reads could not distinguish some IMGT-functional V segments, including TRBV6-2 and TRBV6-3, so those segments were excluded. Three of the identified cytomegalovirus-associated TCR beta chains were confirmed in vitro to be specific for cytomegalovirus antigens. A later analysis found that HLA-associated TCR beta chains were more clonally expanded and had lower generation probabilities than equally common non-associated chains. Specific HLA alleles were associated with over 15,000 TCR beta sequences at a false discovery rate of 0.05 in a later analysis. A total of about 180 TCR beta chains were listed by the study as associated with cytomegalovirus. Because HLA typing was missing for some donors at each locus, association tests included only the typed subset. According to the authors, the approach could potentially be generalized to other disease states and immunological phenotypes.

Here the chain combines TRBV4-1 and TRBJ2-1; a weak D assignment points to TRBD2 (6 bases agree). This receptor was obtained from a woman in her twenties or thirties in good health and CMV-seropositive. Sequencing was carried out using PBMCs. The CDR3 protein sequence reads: CASSHGGGVYNEQFF. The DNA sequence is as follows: TGCGCCAGCAGCCATGGGGGAGGTGTCTACAATGAGCAGTTCTTC.